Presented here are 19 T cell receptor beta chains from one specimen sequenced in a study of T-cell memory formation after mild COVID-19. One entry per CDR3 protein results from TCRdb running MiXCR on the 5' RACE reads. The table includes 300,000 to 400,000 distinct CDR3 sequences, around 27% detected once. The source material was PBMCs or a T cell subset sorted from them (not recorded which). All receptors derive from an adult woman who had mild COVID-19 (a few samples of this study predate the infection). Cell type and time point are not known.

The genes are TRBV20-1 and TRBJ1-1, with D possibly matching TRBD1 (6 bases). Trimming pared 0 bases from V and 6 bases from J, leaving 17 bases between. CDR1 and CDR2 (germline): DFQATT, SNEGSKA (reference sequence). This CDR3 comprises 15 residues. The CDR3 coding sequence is TGCAGTGCTAGAGATCACGGCAGGGGTGTAGCTGAAGCTTTCTTT. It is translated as CSARDHGRGVAEAFF.

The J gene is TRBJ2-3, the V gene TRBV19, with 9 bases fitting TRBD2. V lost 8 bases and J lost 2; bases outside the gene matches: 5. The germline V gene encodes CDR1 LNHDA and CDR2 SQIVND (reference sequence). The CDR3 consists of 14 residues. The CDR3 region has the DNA TGTGCCAGTCGACTAGCGGTAAACACAGATACGCAGTATTTT. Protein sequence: CASRLAVNTDTQYF.

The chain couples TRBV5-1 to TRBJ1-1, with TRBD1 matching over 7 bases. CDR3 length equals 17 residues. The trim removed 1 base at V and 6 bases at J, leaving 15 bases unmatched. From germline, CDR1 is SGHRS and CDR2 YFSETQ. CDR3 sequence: CASSLWGTRQGGAEAFF. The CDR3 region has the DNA TGCGCCAGCAGCTTGTGGGGGACTAGACAGGGCGGCGCTGAAGCTTTCTTT.

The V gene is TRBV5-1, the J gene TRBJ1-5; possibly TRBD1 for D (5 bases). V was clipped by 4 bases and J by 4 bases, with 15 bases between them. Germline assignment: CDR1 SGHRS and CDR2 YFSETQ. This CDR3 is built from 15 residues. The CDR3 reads CASSPGTLFNQPQHF. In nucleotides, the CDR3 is TGCGCCAGCAGCCCCGGGACCCTCTTTAATCAGCCCCAGCATTTT.

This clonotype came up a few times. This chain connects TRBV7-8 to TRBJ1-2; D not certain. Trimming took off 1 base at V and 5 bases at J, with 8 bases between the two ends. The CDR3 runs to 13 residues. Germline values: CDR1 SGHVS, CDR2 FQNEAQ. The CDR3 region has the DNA TGTGCCAGCAGCTTAGGGGCAGTGTATGGCTACACCTTC. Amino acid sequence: CASSLGAVYGYTF.

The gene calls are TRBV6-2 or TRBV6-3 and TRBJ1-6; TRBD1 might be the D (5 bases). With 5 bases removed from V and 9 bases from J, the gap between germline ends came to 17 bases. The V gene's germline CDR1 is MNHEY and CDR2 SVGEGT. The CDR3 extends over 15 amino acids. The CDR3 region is CASSRFGASGSPLHF. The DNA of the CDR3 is TGTGCCAGCAGTCGCTTCGGGGCAAGCGGTTCACCCCTCCACTTT.

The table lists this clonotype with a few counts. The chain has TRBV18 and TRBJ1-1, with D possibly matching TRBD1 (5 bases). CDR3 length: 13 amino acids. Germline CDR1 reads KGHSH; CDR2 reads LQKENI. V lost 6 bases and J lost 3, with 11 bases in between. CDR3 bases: TGTGCCAGCTCCCCCCTGGGGGACACTGAAGCTTTCTTT. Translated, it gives CASSPLGDTEAFF.

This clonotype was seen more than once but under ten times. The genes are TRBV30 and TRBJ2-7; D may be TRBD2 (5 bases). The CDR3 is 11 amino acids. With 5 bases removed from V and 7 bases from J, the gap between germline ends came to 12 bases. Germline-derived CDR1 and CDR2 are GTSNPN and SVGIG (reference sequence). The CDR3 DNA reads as TGTGCCTGGGGACCGGGATTAGAGCAGTACTTC. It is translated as CAWGPGLEQYF. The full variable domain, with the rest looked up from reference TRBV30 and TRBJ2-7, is SQTIHQWPATLVQPVGSPLSLECTVEGTSNPNLYWYRQAAGRGLQLLFYSVGIGQISSEVPQNLSASRPQDRQFILSSKKLLLSDSGFYLCAWGPGLEQYFGPGTRLTVT.

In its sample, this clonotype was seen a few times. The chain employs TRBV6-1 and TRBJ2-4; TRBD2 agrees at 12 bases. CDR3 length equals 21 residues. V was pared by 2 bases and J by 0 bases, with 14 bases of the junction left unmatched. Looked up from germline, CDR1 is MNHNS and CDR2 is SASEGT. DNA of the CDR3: TGTGCCAGCAGTGAATTCCCCCCGACTAGCGGGAGAGGGTTAGCCAAAAACATTCAGTACTTC. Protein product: CASSEFPPTSGRGLAKNIQYF.

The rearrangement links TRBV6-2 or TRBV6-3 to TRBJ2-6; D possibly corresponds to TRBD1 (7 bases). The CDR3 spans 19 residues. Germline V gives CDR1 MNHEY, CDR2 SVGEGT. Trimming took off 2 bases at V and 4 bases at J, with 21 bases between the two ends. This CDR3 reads CASSYVAGGGFSGANVLTF. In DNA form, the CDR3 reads TGTGCCAGCAGTTACGTGGCAGGGGGAGGTTTTTCCGGGGCCAACGTCCTGACTTTC.

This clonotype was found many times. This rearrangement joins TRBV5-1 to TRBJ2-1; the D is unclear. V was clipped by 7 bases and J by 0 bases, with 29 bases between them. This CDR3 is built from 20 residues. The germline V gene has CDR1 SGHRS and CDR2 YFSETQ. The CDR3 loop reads CASRNGLGSLPIGSYNEQFF. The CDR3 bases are TGCGCCAGCCGGAATGGGTTGGGTAGCCTACCAATCGGCTCCTACAATGAGCAGTTCTTC.

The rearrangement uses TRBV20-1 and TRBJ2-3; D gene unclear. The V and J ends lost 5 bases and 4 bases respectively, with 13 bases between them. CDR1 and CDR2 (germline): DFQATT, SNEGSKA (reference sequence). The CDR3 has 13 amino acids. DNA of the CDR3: TGCAGTGCTCCTCATAACGCCCCAGATACGCAGTATTTT. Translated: CSAPHNAPDTQYF.

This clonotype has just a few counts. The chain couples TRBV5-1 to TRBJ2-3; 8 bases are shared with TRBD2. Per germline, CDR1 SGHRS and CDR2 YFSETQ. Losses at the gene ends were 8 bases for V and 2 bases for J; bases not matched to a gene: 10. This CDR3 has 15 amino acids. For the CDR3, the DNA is TGCGCCAGTTCCCTGCGGGGGGCCGACACAGATACGCAGTATTTT. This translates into CASSLRGADTDTQYF.

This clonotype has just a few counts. The chain's CDR3 is CASSLGANYGYTF. CDR3 coding DNA: TGTGCCAGCAGTTTGGGAGCTAACTATGGCTACACCTTC. V gene TRBV12-3 or TRBV12-4 combines with J gene TRBJ1-2, with D hard to call. Trimming left V 3 bases short and J 0 bases short, with 5 bases between. The CDR3 consists of 13 residues.

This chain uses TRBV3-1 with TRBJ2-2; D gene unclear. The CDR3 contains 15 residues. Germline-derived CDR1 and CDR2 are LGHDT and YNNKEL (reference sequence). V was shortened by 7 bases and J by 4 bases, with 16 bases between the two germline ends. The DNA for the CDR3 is TGTGCCAGCACCCCCGTTTTTGGCGCCACCGGGGAGCTGTTTTTT. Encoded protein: CASTPVFGATGELFF.

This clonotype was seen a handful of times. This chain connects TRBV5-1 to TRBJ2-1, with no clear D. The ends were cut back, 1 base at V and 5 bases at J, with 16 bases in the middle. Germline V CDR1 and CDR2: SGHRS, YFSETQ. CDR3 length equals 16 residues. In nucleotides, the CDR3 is TGCGCCAGCAGCTTGAAAGCCTCCTCCCGCGACAATGAGCAGTTCTTC. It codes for CASSLKASSRDNEQFF.

The CDR3 protein is CASSPDSHNEQFF. DNA for the CDR3: TGTGCCAGCAGCCCGGACTCACACAATGAGCAGTTCTTC. V and J are TRBV7-8 and TRBJ2-1; TRBD2 is a possible D gene (5 bases). V gave up 5 bases and J gave up 5 bases, with 10 bases separating them. CDR1 and CDR2 (germline): SGHVS, FQNEAQ. The CDR3 runs to 13 residues.

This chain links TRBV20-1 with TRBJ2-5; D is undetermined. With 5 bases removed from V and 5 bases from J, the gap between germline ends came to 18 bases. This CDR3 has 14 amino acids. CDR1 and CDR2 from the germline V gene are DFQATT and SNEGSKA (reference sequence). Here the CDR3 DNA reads TGCAGTGCTCATACACCGGATCCCAGGGAGACCCAGTACTTC. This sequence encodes CSAHTPDPRETQYF.

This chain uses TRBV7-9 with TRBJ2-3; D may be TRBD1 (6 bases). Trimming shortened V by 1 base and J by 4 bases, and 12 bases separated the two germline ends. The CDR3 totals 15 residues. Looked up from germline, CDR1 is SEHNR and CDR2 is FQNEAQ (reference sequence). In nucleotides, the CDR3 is TGTGCCAGCAGCTTAGGACAGGTTATCCCAGATACGCAGTATTTT. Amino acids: CASSLGQVIPDTQYF. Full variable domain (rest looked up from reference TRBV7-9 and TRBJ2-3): DTGVSQNPRHKITKRGQNVTFRCDPISEHNRLYWYRQTLGQGPEFLTYFQNEAQLEKSRLLSDRFSAERPKGSFSTLEIQRTEQGDSAMYLCASSLGQVIPDTQYFGPGTRLTVL.